This is a list of T cell receptor beta chains from one sample in a study of blood T cell repertoires in COVID-19. The assay was immunoSEQ multiplex PCR, and TCRdb's table has in-frame clones only and misses some. The sample includes about 170,000 clones, about four fifths of them seen just once. The sequenced material came from peripheral blood. The receptors were sampled from a woman of 80 years or more with acute or convalescent COVID-19. Each CDR3 is given with its conserved first and last residue. A D gene is named only where the DNA matches it firmly. Only some rows state a clone size, as once, few, many or a class for expanded clones.

abundance,v_gene,j_gene,d_gene,CDR3nt,CDR3aa
NA,TRBV3-1/TRBV3-2,TRBJ1-1,NA,TGTGCCAGCCGACAGAAGAACACTGAAGCTTTCTTT,CASRQKNTEAFF
NA,TRBV10-3,TRBJ2-5,TRBD2,TGTGCCATCAGTGAACCGGGACTAGCGGGGGGGCCGGGCCGAGAGACCCAGTACTTC,CAISEPGLAGGPGRETQYF
NA,TRBV19,TRBJ2-6,NA,TGTGCCAGTAACCTGGGACTCACCAACTCTGGGGCCAACGTCCTGACTTTC,CASNLGLTNSGANVLTF
NA,TRBV7-2,TRBJ2-1,TRBD2,TGTGCCAGCAGCTTAGGGACTAGCGTTTACAATGAGCAGTTCTTC,CASSLGTSVYNEQFF
NA,TRBV6-5,TRBJ2-4,NA,TGTGCCAGCAGTTCCAGGGCCGAAAACATTCAGTACTTC,CASSSRAENIQYF
NA,TRBV6-5,TRBJ2-1,TRBD2,TGTGCCAGCAACCAGCGGGGGGGGAATGAGCAGTTCTTC,CASNQRGGNEQFF
NA,TRBV7-2,TRBJ2-7,TRBD2,TGTGCCAGCAGCTTACTAGCGGGAGTCGAGCAGTACTTC,CASSLLAGVEQYF
NA,TRBV28,TRBJ2-2,TRBD2,TGTGCCAGCAGGCCGGGGGGGTCGAACACCGGGGAGCTGTTTTTT,CASRPGGSNTGELFF
once,TRBV5-1,TRBJ1-5,NA,TGCGCCAGCAGCTTGGGGGACACTTTCAATCAGCCCCAGCATTTT,CASSLGDTFNQPQHF
NA,TRBV5-1,TRBJ2-1,TRBD1,TGCGCCAGCAGAGTTGTGACAGGGGATGGCAATGAGCAGTTCTTC,CASRVVTGDGNEQFF
NA,TRBV5-1,TRBJ1-2,TRBD1,TGCGCCAGCAGCTCCACCCCCGGACAGGGACCCACGGATGGCTACACCTTC,CASSSTPGQGPTDGYTF
NA,TRBV10-3,TRBJ1-5,TRBD1,TGTGCCATCAGCCAGGACAGGGGCAATCAGCCCCAGCATTTT,CAISQDRGNQPQHF
NA,TRBV4-3,TRBJ1-6,TRBD1,TGCGCCAGCAGCCAAGACCTCGCCCAGGGGGCGGGAAATTCACCCCTCCACTTT,CASSQDLAQGAGNSPLHF
NA,TRBV2,TRBJ2-5,NA,TGTGCCAGCAGTCAAGATCTATCAGAGACCCAGTACTTC,CASSQDLSETQYF
once,TRBV19,TRBJ2-1,TRBD2,TGTGCCAGTAGGATGACTAGCGGGGGGTACAATGAGCAGTTCTTC,CASRMTSGGYNEQFF
NA,TRBV21-1,TRBJ2-3,NA,TGTGCCAGCAGCAAACGGGGGGGCAGCACAGATACGCAGTATTTT,CASSKRGGSTDTQYF
few,TRBV7-9,TRBJ2-7,NA,TGTGCCAGCAGCCCTCAGGGGACCCCTGGGGAGCAGTACTTC,CASSPQGTPGEQYF
once,TRBV7-9,TRBJ2-1,TRBD1,TGTGCCAGCAGCCACCCCAGGGGGCGATCCTACAATGAGCAGTTCTTC,CASSHPRGRSYNEQFF
NA,TRBV7-2,TRBJ1-2,NA,TGTGCCAGCAGCTTGGCCAGGGATTTGGGCGATGGTGGCTACACCTTC,CASSLARDLGDGGYTF
NA,TRBV19,TRBJ1-2,TRBD1,TGTGCCAGTAGTGCCGAGGGACAGTATGGCTACACCTTC,CASSAEGQYGYTF
NA,TRBV19,TRBJ1-5,TRBD1,TGTGCCAGTAGTCACAGGGGCCATCAGCCCCAGCATTTT,CASSHRGHQPQHF
once,TRBV5-1,TRBJ1-4,NA,TGCGCCAGCAGCTTGGAAGGCACGGGGGGGCCAGGTGAAAAACTGTTTTTT,CASSLEGTGGPGEKLFF
NA,TRBV9,TRBJ2-2,NA,TGTGCCAGCAGCGCTACTAGCCCCGGGGAGCTGTTTTTT,CASSATSPGELFF
NA,TRBV30,TRBJ2-3,TRBD2,TGTGCCTGGGGCACCGGGGGGTTAAGCACAGATACGCAGTATTTT,CAWGTGGLSTDTQYF
NA,TRBV27,TRBJ2-1,TRBD2,TGTGCCAGCATCCGAGCGGGAGTGGGTTACAATGAGCAGTTCTTC,CASIRAGVGYNEQFF
NA,TRBV7-9,TRBJ2-7,NA,TGTGCCAGCAGCCTGGACAACTACGAGCAGTACTTC,CASSLDNYEQYF
NA,TRBV6-6,TRBJ1-5,NA,TGTGCCAGCAGTTACCCGATTTCGACAGAAAATCAGCCCCAGCATTTT,CASSYPISTENQPQHF
NA,TRBV10-3,TRBJ2-2,TRBD1,TGTGCCATAAGACAGGGGTTTGACACCGGGGAGCTGTTTTTT,CAIRQGFDTGELFF
NA,TRBV19,TRBJ1-5,NA,TGTGCCAGTCGGGGGACCGGTGTCAGCCTCTCGCTTGATCAGCCCCAGCATTTT,CASRGTGVSLSLDQPQHF